These 26 T cell receptor beta chains were sequenced from one sample in a study of shared clonotypes between healthy human individuals. The protocol was immunoSEQ multiplex PCR, while the TCRdb copy is restricted to in-frame clones and leaves out a portion. The sample holds approximately 2.5 million clones, roughly 93% seen once. The sample taken for sequencing was naive CD4+ T cells from PBMCs. Subset reported: CD45RA+ positively selected. These receptors originate from a man younger than 35 in good health. Some clones in this sample may be carry-over from other donors' samples.

The chain couples TRBV6-5 to TRBJ2-5; D perhaps matches TRBD1 (5 bases). V was trimmed by 6 bases and J by 5 bases, leaving 16 bases between them. The CDR3 consists of 14 residues. Germline CDR1 is MNHEY and CDR2 is SVGAGI. This CDR3 reads CASSPWGRSETQYF. The CDR3, as DNA: TGTGCCAGCAGCCCGTGGGGCCGTTCGGAGACCCAGTACTTC.

A single count supports this clone. The chain combines TRBV7-9 with TRBJ2-7; 9 positions match TRBD1. This CDR3 has 15 amino acids. Germline lookup yields CDR1 SEHNR and CDR2 FQNEAQ (reference sequence). The ends lost 0 bases at V and 4 bases at J; junction bases unmatched: 4. Here the CDR3 DNA reads TGTGCCAGCAGCTTAGCTCTCGGGACAGGGTACGAGCAGTACTTC. This sequence encodes CASSLALGTGYEQYF.

J is TRBJ2-7 and V is TRBV5-4, with D possibly matching TRBD2 (6 bases). This CDR3 is built from 15 residues. Per germline, CDR1 SGHNT and CDR2 YYREEE (reference sequence). The ends were cut back, 2 bases at V and 2 bases at J, with 14 bases in the middle. The CDR3 is CASSLSGGMTYEQYF. Written as DNA, the CDR3 is TGTGCCAGCAGCTTATCCGGGGGAATGACCTACGAGCAGTACTTC.

V and J are TRBV4-2 and TRBJ2-1; 8 bases fit TRBD2. The length of the CDR3 is 15 residues. The ends lost 4 bases at V and 7 bases at J; junction bases unmatched: 9. The germline gives CDR1 LGHNA, CDR2 YNFKEQ. The CDR3 spells CASSLLGTSFNEQFF. The CDR3 nucleotides are TGTGCCAGCAGCCTTCTCGGGACTAGTTTTAATGAGCAGTTCTTC.

The chain employs TRBV28 and TRBJ2-4; D assignment may be TRBD1 or TRBD2 (5 bases each). Trimming took 3 bases from V and 8 from J, leaving 17 bases between them. Germline-derived CDR1 and CDR2 are MDHEN and SYDVKM. This CDR3 is 15 amino acids long. As DNA, the CDR3 is TGTGCCAGCAGTTTTGGGACCGGCGAGTTCGACATTCAGTACTTC. This gives the protein CASSFGTGEFDIQYF. Supplemented by reference TRBV28 and TRBJ2-4, the full variable domain reads DVKVTQSSRYLVKRTGEKVFLECVQDMDHENMFWYRQDPGLGLRLIYFSYDVKMKEKGDIPEGYSVSREKKERFSLILESASTNQTSMYLCASSFGTGEFDIQYFGAGTRLSVL.

This chain connects TRBV2 to TRBJ2-3; TRBD2 matches 7 bases. There are 13 residues in the CDR3. CDR1 is SNHLY, CDR2 FYNNEI, per germline. The CDR3: CSTAGEGIDTQYF. In DNA form, the CDR3 reads TGTTCGACGGCGGGAGAGGGAATAGATACGCAGTATTTT. Based on the CDR3 plus reference TRBV2 and TRBJ2-3, the full variable domain is EPEVTQTPSHQVTQMGQEVILRCVPISNHLYFYWYRQILGQKVEFLVSFYNNEISEKSEIFDDQFSVERPDGSNFTLKIRSTKLEDSAMYFCSTAGEGIDTQYFGPGTRLTVL.

The V and J genes are TRBV19 and TRBJ1-2; D not resolved. Germline loops: CDR1 LNHDA, CDR2 SQIVND (reference sequence). Trimming took off 5 bases at V and 4 bases at J, with 17 bases between the two ends. The CDR3 consists of 15 residues. The CDR3 DNA follows: TGTGCCAGTAGTCCCCCGGAGGCGCGGGTCTATGGCTACACCTTC. Translated, it gives CASSPPEARVYGYTF.

This clone was recorded a few times. The V gene is TRBV11-2, the J gene TRBJ2-7; the D is unclear. V lost 2 bases, J lost 2 bases, and 19 bases lay in between. The CDR3 loop spans 17 amino acids. Germline lookup yields CDR1 SGHAT and CDR2 FQNNGV. The CDR3 DNA reads TGTGCCAGCAGCTTAATAGGGCCACATTTCCAGCCCTACGAGCAGTACTTC. This sequence encodes CASSLIGPHFQPYEQYF.

The chain has TRBV5-1 and TRBJ1-2, with TRBD1 matching over 12 bases. The trim removed 0 bases at V and 6 bases at J, leaving 9 bases unmatched. In germline, CDR1 is SGHRS, CDR2 YFSETQ. This CDR3 has 17 amino acids. Written as DNA, the CDR3 is TGCGCCAGCAGCTTGGGGCCGGGACAGGGGGCCTCGGATGGCTACACCTTC. Its protein is CASSLGPGQGASDGYTF.

CDR3 nucleotides: TGCGCCAGCAGCCAAGGGAAATCTACTAGCGGGAGGGCCATAAGGCGCGGAGAGACCCAGTACTTC. Translation: CASSQGKSTSGRAIRRGETQYF. V usage is TRBV4-1 and J usage is TRBJ2-5; 13 bases map to TRBD2. The germline V gene encodes CDR1 MGHRA and CDR2 YSYEKL. CDR3 length: 22 amino acids. The V and J ends lost 1 base and 4 bases, in that order; junction bases with no gene match: 21.

The V and J genes are TRBV4-1 and TRBJ2-1; TRBD1 matches 7 bases. This CDR3 region has 15 residues. Germline CDR1 and CDR2: MGHRA and YSYEKL. After removal of 2 bases from V and 5 bases from J, the junction contained 6 bases not matched to a gene. The CDR3 DNA sequence: TGCGCCAGCAGCCAAAACAGGGGAGTGAACAATGAGCAGTTCTTC. It encodes CASSQNRGVNNEQFF.

J is TRBJ1-2 and V is TRBV2, with D maybe TRBD1 (6 bases). CDR1 and CDR2 from the germline V gene are SNHLY and FYNNEI. The V end lost 6 bases, the J end lost 4 bases, and 9 bases lay between the germline ends. The CDR3 totals 12 residues. For the CDR3, the DNA is TGTGCCAGCAGGAACAGGGCCTATGGCTACACCTTC. This gives the protein CASRNRAYGYTF.

J is TRBJ2-2 and V is TRBV5-1; D uncertain. CDR1 is SGHRS and CDR2 is YFSETQ in the germline V gene. The V end lost 2 bases, the J end lost 0 bases, and 8 bases lay between the germline ends. The CDR3 has 15 residues. CDR3 in DNA: TGCGCCAGCAGCTTTCGCCTAACGAACACCGGGGAGCTGTTTTTT. Its protein product is CASSFRLTNTGELFF.

The V and J genes are TRBV7-8 and TRBJ1-4, with TRBD1 as a possible D gene (6 bases). Germline V lookup: CDR1 SGHVS, CDR2 FQNEAQ. The CDR3 spans 15 residues. Between the trimmed V and J ends, which lost 5 bases and 6 bases, there was a span of 16 bases. CDR3 amino acids: CASSPVGRGDEKLFF. The CDR3 nucleotides read TGTGCCAGCAGCCCCGTGGGCAGGGGAGATGAAAAACTGTTTTTT.

The chain recombines TRBV27 with TRBJ2-2, with D unclear. The CDR3 consists of 14 residues. Trimming removed 0 bases at V and 7 bases at J, with 9 bases between. The germline CDR1 and CDR2 sequences are MNHEY and SMNVEV (reference sequence). Here the CDR3 reads CASSLSGYDGELFF. CDR3 nucleotides: TGTGCCAGCAGTTTATCAGGGTACGACGGGGAGCTGTTTTTT.

The chain employs TRBV14 and TRBJ2-7, with a possible D match to TRBD2 (6 bases). The CDR3 is 13 residues long. Germline CDR1 is SGHDN and CDR2 is FVKESK. Trimming shortened V by 3 bases and J by 6 bases, and 12 bases separated the two germline ends. The CDR3 loop reads CASSQVAVGEQYF. The CDR3 bases are TGTGCCAGCAGCCAGGTAGCGGTGGGCGAGCAGTACTTC.

This clone was found a few times. J is TRBJ1-5 and V is TRBV6-1; no clear D gene. The V end was cut by 6 bases, the J end by 4 bases, with 7 bases between. Germline V lookup: CDR1 MNHNS, CDR2 SASEGT. The CDR3 has 12 amino acids. For the CDR3, the DNA is TGTGCCAGCAGCCTCACGAATCAGCCCCAGCATTTT. Translating it yields CASSLTNQPQHF.

As for this clone: One base away lies a much larger clone, so this may be a sequencing read error. The chain employs TRBV28 and TRBJ1-5; TRBD1 agrees at 7 bases. J gave up 3 bases and V 5 bases, and 7 bases lay outside the gene matches. This CDR3 is 15 amino acids long. The germline V gene encodes CDR1 MDHEN and CDR2 SYDVKM. The CDR3 sequence is CASSPTGTVNQPQHF. DNA for the CDR3: TGTGCCAGCAGTCCCACCGGGACAGTCAATCAGCCCCAGCATTTT.

V and J are TRBV29-1 and TRBJ2-5; 11 bases match TRBD2. The J segment lost 6 bases and the V segment lost 0 bases, leaving 12 bases of the junction unmatched. Germline V lookup: CDR1 SQVTM, CDR2 ANQGSEA. This CDR3 region has 17 residues. This CDR3 reads CSVEDRLSGRARKTQYF. CDR3 DNA sequence: TGCAGCGTTGAAGATCGGCTTAGCGGGAGGGCTAGGAAGACCCAGTACTTC.

The chain combines TRBV6-5 with TRBJ1-2; no clear D. Germline values: CDR1 MNHEY, CDR2 SVGAGI. The CDR3 totals 12 residues. V was cut by 7 bases and J by 8 bases, with 14 bases left in between. CDR3 loop: CASTYFRTGYTF. As DNA, the CDR3 is TGTGCCAGCACCTACTTTAGGACGGGCTACACCTTC.

V usage is TRBV27 and J usage is TRBJ2-5; possible D gene TRBD2, 6 bases. The length of the CDR3 is 16 residues. Per the germline V gene, CDR1 is MNHEY and CDR2 is SMNVEV (reference sequence). The V end was cut by 4 bases, the J end by 5 bases, with 20 bases between. The CDR3 reads CASSSKAGPGEETQYF. CDR3 nucleotide sequence: TGTGCCAGCAGTTCGAAAGCGGGCCCTGGGGAGGAGACCCAGTACTTC.

The rearrangement uses TRBV7-9 and TRBJ1-2; 9 nucleotides match TRBD1. V gave up 7 bases and J gave up 7 bases; unmatched junction bases: 7. This CDR3 spans 13 amino acids. Germline V gives CDR1 SEHNR, CDR2 FQNEAQ (reference sequence). CDR3 DNA sequence: TGTGCCAGCATCGGACAGGGGCTTCTTGGCTACACCTTC. Translation gives CASIGQGLLGYTF.

The J gene is TRBJ1-1, the V gene TRBV28; D remains unclear. V was trimmed by 4 bases and J by 4 bases, leaving 16 bases between them. Germline V gene lookup returns CDR1 MDHEN and CDR2 SYDVKM. The CDR3 length is 15 residues. The CDR3 sequence is CASSSEGEAGTEAFF. The CDR3 DNA reads as TGTGCCAGCAGTTCAGAGGGTGAAGCGGGCACTGAAGCTTTCTTT.

As to this clone: The germline gene is not matched at one end of the junction; a read error may be the cause. This chain joins TRBV18 and TRBJ2-1; TRBD2 matches at 12 bases. Looked up from germline, CDR1 is KGHSH and CDR2 is LQKENI. The CDR3 runs 17 residues. CDR3 region: CAGSPRTSGNLYNEQFF. CDR3 nucleotide sequence: TGTGCCGGCTCACCAAGGACTAGCGGGAACCTTTACAATGAGCAGTTCTTC.

V and J are TRBV5-1 and TRBJ1-2; D uncertain. In germline, CDR1 is SGHRS, CDR2 YFSETQ. The CDR3 is 14 residues long. Trimming took 0 bases from V and 3 from J, leaving 9 bases between them. The CDR3 DNA reads as TGCGCCAGCAGCTTGGGGACCAACCACTATGGCTACACCTTC. This sequence encodes CASSLGTNHYGYTF.

The CDR3 DNA reads as TGTGCCAGCAGCCCTCAGGGGCGGGGGTACAATGAGCAGTTCTTC. It codes for CASSPQGRGYNEQFF. The chain couples TRBV7-3 to TRBJ2-1; possibly TRBD2 for D (7 bases). V was pared by 5 bases and J by 4 bases, with 15 bases between. The CDR3 sequence is 15 residues long. Germline-derived CDR1 and CDR2 are SGHTA and FQGTGA.